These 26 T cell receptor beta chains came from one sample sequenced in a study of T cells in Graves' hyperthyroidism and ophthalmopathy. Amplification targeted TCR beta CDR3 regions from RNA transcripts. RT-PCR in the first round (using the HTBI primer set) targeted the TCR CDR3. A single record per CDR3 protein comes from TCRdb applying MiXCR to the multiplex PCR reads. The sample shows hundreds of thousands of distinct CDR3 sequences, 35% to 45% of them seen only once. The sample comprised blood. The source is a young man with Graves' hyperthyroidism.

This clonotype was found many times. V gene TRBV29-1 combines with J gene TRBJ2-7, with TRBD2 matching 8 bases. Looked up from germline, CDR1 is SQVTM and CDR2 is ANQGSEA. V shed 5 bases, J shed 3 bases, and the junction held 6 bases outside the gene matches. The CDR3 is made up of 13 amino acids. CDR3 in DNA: TGCAGCGTTAGCCCGGGAGGGGTCTACGAGCAGTACTTC. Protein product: CSVSPGGVYEQYF.

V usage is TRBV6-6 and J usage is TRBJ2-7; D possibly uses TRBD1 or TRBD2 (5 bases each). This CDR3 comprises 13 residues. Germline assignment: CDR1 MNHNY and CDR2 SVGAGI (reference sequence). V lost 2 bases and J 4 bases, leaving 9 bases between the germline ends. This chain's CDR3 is CASSYGTTYEQYF. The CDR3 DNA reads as TGTGCCAGCAGTTACGGGACCACGTACGAGCAGTACTTC.

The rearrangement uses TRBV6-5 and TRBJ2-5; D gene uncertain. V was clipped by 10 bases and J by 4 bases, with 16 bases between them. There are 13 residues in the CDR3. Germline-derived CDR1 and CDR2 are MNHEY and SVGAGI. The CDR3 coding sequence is TGTGCCACTTCTGAGGCAGGAAGAGAGACCCAGTACTTC. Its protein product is CATSEAGRETQYF.

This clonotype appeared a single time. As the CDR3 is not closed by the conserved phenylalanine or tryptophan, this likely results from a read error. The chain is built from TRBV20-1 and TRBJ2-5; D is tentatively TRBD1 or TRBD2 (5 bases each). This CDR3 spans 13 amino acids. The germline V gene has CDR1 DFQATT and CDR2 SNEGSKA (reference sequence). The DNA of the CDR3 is TGTAGTGCCGAGGGGAGAGTAGAAGAGACCCAGTACTTA. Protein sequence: CSAEGRVEETQYL.

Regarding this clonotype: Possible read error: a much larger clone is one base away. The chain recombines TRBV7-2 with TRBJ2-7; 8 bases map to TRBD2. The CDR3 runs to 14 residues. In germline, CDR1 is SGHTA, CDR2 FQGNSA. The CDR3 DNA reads TGTGCCAGCAGCACCACTAGCGGATCCTACGGGCAGTACTTC. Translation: CASSTTSGSYGQYF.

The CDR3 loop reads CASSPIYSPLHF. CDR3 bases: TGTGCCAGCAGCCCAATATATTCACCCCTCCACTTT. V usage is TRBV28 and J usage is TRBJ1-6; D is undetermined. Germline V gene data show CDR1 as MDHEN and CDR2 as SYDVKM. The CDR3 has 12 amino acids. V lost 6 bases and J 8 bases, leaving 8 bases between the germline ends.

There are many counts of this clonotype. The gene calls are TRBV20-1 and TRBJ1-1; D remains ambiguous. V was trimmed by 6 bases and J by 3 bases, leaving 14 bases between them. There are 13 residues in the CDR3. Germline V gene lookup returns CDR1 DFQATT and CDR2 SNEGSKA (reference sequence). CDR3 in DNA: TGCAGTGCCCAAACCGGGAGTCACACTGAAGCTTTCTTT. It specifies CSAQTGSHTEAFF.

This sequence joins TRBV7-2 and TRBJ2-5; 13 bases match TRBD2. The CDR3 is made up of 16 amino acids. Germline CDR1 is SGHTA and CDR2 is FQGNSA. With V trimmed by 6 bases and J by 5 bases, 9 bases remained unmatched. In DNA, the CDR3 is TGTGCCAGCAGTGCCACTAGCGGGGGGGCCTGGGAGACCCAGTACTTC. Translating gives CASSATSGGAWETQYF.

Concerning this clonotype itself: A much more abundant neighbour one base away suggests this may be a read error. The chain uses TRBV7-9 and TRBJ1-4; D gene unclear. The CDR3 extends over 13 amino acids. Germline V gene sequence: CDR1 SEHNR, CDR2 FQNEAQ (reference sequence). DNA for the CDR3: TGTGCCGGCAGCTTAGCGGGAGCAGTAAAACTGTTTTTT. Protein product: CAGSLAGAVKLFF.

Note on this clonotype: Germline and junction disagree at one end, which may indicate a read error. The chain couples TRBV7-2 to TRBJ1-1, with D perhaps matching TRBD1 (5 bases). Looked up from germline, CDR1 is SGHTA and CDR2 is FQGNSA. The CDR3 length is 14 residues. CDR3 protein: CASSSPRANTEAFF. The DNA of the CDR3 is TGCGCCAGCAGCTCCCCCAGGGCGAACACTGAAGCTTTCTTT.

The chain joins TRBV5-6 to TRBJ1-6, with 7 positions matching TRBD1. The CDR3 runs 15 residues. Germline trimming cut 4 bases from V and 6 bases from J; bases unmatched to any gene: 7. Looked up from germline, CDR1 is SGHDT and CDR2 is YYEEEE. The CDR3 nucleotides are TGTGCCAGCAGCATATGGACAGGACCTAATTCACCCCTCCACTTT. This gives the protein CASSIWTGPNSPLHF.

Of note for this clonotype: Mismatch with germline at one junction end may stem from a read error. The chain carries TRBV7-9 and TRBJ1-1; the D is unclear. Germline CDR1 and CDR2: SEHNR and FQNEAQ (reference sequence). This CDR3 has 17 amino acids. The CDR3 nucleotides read TGCGCCAGCAGCCAAGGTCAAAGGGAAGATTGGCTCACTGAAGCTTTCTTT. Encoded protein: CASSQGQREDWLTEAFF.

The CDR3 nucleotides read TGCGCCAGCAAAGTGACAGCAACTAACACTGAAGCTTTCTTT. Translating gives CASKVTATNTEAFF. This rearrangement joins TRBV5-1 to TRBJ1-1; D perhaps matches TRBD1 (5 bases). V was clipped by 6 bases and J by 2 bases, with 14 bases between them. Germline V gene data show CDR1 as SGHRS and CDR2 as YFSETQ. There are 14 residues in the CDR3.

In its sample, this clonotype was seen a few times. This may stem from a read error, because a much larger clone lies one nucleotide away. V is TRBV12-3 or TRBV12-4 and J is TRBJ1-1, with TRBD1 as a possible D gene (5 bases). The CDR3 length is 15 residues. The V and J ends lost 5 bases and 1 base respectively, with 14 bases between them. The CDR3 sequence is CASSSTPGSNTEAFF. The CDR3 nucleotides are TGTGCCAGCAGTAGTACACCAGGGTCGAACACTGAAGCTTTCTTT.

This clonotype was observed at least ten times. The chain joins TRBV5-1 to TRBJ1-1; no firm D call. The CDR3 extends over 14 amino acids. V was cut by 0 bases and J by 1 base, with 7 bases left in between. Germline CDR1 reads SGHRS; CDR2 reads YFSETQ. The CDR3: CASSLAQANTEAFF. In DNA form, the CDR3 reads TGCGCCAGCAGCTTGGCCCAAGCGAACACTGAAGCTTTCTTT.

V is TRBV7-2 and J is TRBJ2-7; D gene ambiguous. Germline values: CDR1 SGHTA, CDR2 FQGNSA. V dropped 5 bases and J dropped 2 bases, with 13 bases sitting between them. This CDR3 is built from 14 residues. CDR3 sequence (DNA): TGTGCCAGCAGCCCTTGGGCTAAGACCTACGAGCAGTACTTC. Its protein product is CASSPWAKTYEQYF.

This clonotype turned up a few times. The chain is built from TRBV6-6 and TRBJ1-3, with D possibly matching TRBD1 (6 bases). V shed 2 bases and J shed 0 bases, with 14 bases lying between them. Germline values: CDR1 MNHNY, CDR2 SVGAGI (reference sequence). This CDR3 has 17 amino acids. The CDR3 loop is CASSYTGTGSSGNTIYF. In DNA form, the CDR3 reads TGTGCCAGCAGTTACACGGGAACAGGGTCCTCTGGAAACACCATATATTTT.

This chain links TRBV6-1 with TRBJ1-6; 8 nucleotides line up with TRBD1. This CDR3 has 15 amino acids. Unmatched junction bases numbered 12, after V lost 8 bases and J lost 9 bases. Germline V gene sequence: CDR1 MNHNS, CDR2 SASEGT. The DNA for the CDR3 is TGTGCCAGCCGAAAGACAGGGGAAAGGAGTTCACCCCTCCACTTT. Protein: CASRKTGERSSPLHF.

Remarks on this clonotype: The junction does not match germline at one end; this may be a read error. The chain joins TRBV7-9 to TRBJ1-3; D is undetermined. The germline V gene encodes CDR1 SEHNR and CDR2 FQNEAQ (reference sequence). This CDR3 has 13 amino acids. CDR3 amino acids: CASSYESGNTIYF. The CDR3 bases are TGTGCCAGCAGTTACGAGTCTGGGAACACCATATATTTT.

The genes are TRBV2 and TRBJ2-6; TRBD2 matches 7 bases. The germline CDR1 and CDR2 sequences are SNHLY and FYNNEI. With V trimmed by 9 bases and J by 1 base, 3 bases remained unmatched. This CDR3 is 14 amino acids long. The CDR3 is CASAGDSGANVLTF. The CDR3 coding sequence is TGTGCCAGTGCGGGGGATTCTGGGGCCAACGTCCTGACTTTC.

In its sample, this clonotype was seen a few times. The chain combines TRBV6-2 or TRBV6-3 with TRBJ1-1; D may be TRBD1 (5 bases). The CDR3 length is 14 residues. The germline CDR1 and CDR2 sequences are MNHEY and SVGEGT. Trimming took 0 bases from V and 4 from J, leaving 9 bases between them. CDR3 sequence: CASSYSPGPTEAFF. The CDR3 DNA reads TGTGCCAGCAGTTACTCGCCAGGGCCCACTGAAGCTTTCTTT.

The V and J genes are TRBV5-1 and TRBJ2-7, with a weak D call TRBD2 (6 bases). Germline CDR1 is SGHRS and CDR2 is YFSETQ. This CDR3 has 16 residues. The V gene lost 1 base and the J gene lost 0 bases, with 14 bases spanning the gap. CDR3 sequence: CASSLNPEGPSYEQYF. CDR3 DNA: TGCGCCAGCAGCTTGAATCCGGAGGGGCCCTCCTACGAGCAGTACTTC. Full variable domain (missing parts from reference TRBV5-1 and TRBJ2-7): KAGVTQTPRYLIKTRGQQVTLSCSPISGHRSVSWYQQTPGQGLQFLFEYFSETQRNKGNFPGRFSGRQFSNSRSEMNVSTLELGDSALYLCASSLNPEGPSYEQYFGPGTRLTVT.

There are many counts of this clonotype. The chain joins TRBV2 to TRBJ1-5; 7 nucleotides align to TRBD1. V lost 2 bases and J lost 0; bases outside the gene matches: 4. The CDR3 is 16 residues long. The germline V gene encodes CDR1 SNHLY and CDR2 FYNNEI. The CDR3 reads CASSEWDSYSNQPQHF. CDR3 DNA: TGTGCCAGCAGTGAATGGGACAGCTATAGCAATCAGCCCCAGCATTTT.

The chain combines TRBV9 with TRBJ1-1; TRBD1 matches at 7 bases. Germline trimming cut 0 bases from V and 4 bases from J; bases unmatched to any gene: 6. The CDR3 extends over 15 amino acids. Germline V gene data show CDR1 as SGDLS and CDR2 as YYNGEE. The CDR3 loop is CASSVERGGPTEAFF. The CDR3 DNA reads TGTGCCAGCAGCGTAGAACGAGGGGGCCCCACTGAAGCTTTCTTT.

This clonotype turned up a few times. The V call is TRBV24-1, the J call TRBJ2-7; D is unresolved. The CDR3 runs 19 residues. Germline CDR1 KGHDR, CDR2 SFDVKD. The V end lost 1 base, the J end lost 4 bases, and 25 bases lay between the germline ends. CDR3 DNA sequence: TGTGCCACCAGTGATTTTGGCTCTCGGCAGGAGTCTCTCCCTTACGAGCAGTACTTC. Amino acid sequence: CATSDFGSRQESLPYEQYF.

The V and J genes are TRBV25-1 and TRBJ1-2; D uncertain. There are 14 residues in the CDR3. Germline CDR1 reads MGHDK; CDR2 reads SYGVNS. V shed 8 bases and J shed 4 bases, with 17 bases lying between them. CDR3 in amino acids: CASYLGPKSYGYTF. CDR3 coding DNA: TGTGCCAGCTATTTAGGCCCGAAGAGCTATGGCTACACCTTC.